This TCR beta chain is from a study of blood T cell repertoires in COVID-19. In the study overall: The origin of the acute and convalescent COVID-19 samples was the United States, Italy and Spain. T cells, B-cell-depleted T cells, or PBMCs supplied cDNA or gDNA.

There are 14 residues in the CDR3. V was trimmed by 5 bases and J by 0 bases, leaving 10 bases between them. Germline-derived CDR1 and CDR2 are MNHEY and SVGAGI. In the original workflow: Amplifying reference gene primers gave estimates of nucleated cell counts. The repertoire was sequenced with immunoSEQ multiplex PCR; TCRdb's copy has only in-frame clones and lacks some. The V and J calls and the clone size are those of that table, but D and trimming were determined from the DNA. Of about 28,000 clones in the sample, around 90% are singletons; the top ten hold about a tenth. The chain is built from TRBV6-5 and TRBJ1-1; perhaps TRBD1 as D (6 bases). The source is a human donor in a cohort sampled during active COVID-19. Material: peripheral blood. This CDR3 reads CASSPQGMNTEAFF. The CDR3 coding sequence is TGTGCCAGCAGTCCACAGGGAATGAACACTGAAGCTTTCTTT.